This T cell receptor beta chain was recovered during a study of shared clonotypes between healthy human individuals. The assay was run at deep level. Per the study methods: Filtering differed, since immunoSEQ gave only junction sequences and no quality scores. Only in-frame clones appear in the TCRdb table, and some are missing; sequencing was by immunoSEQ multiplex PCR. For V, J and clone size, that table is used; D and trimming come from the DNA. Of about 2 million clones in the sample, about 95% were seen once. Study results and caveats: Unshared clonotypes carried lower generation probabilities than those common to all four donors.

The naive CD8 fraction comprised CD45RO-negative cells positively selected for CCR7 and excluded terminally differentiated effector memory CD45RA+ cells. Note on this clone: Antigen unknown. One end of the junction varies from germline; a read error may be responsible.

Per germline, CDR1 SEHNR and CDR2 FQNEAQ (reference sequence). The CDR3 totals 11 residues. The J gene is TRBJ2-7, the V gene TRBV7-9, with D unresolved. This clonotype was sampled from a man younger than 30 in good health. Sequencing was performed on naive CD8+ T cells sorted from blood. The CDR3 reads CASSLVPPGDF. For the CDR3, the DNA is TGTGCCAGCAGCTTAGTACCCCCCGGTGACTTC.